A single sample is the source of the 21 T cell receptor beta chains below, sequenced in a study of T-cell reconstitution after alpha-beta-depleted transplantation in children. Unique molecular identifiers were used in preparing the TCRbeta library. TCRdb passed the PCR reads through MiXCR, listing each CDR3 protein once. The repertoire consists of around 420,000 distinct CDR3 sequences, with 15% to 20% occurring once and the leading ten covering 29%. The sequencing here drew on PBMCs, mostly from graft donor cells, taken 360 days after TCRalphabeta/CD19-depleted stem cell transplant. The origin of the receptors is a boy younger than two who had a stem cell transplant for Wiskott-Aldrich syndrome, so the T cells may come from the graft donor.

The V gene is TRBV12-3 or TRBV12-4, the J gene TRBJ2-1; D not resolved. This CDR3 is 14 amino acids long. V gave up 3 bases and J gave up 3 bases, with 9 bases separating them. The CDR3 reads CASSLSPIYNEQFF. The DNA of the CDR3 is TGTGCCAGCAGTTTGTCCCCTATCTACAATGAGCAGTTCTTC.

This chain links TRBV4-2 with TRBJ2-3; the match to TRBD2 covers 7 bases. CDR1 is LGHNA, CDR2 YNFKEQ, per germline. V was pared by 0 bases and J by 3 bases, with 15 bases of the junction left unmatched. The CDR3 sequence is 19 residues long. CDR3 nucleotide sequence: TGTGCCAGCAGCCAAGAGGGGGGAACTAGCGACGCGGAGACAGATACGCAGTATTTT. Its protein is CASSQEGGTSDAETDTQYF.

This rearrangement joins TRBV6-5 to TRBJ2-6; D is possibly TRBD1 (5 bases). Germline CDR1 MNHEY, CDR2 SVGAGI. The germline V and J ends were trimmed by 0 bases and 1 base, with 7 bases remaining between them. The CDR3 contains 16 residues. The DNA for the CDR3 is TGTGCCAGCAGTTACTCGCGACAGTCTGGGGCCAACGTCCTGACTTTC. It encodes CASSYSRQSGANVLTF.

This clonotype was observed a handful of times. The chain uses TRBV10-1 and TRBJ1-5; D remains ambiguous. Trimming took off 5 bases at V and 4 bases at J, with 9 bases between the two ends. CDR1 WNHNN and CDR2 SYGVQD come from the germline V gene (reference sequence). This CDR3 has 13 residues. The CDR3 here is CASSMDGNQPQHF. CDR3 coding DNA: TGCGCCAGCAGTATGGACGGAAATCAGCCCCAGCATTTT.

For the CDR3, the DNA is TGTGCCTGGAGCGCTAGCGGGGGGTGGTATGAGCAGTTCTTC. Encoded protein: CAWSASGGWYEQFF. The V and J genes are TRBV30 and TRBJ2-1; 11 positions agree with TRBD2. Trimming took 3 bases from V and 8 from J; bases not matched to a gene: 6. Germline loops: CDR1 GTSNPN, CDR2 SVGIG (reference sequence). CDR3 length equals 14 residues.

This clonotype was observed a few times. The V gene is TRBV24-1, the J gene TRBJ2-3, with D unresolved. V lost 0 bases to trimming and J lost 11 bases, with 17 bases between them. Germline V gene sequence: CDR1 KGHDR, CDR2 SFDVKD. This CDR3 contains 15 residues. The CDR3 DNA reads as TGTGCCACCAGTGATTTGCCCGGACCCATGTTAGGGCAGTATTTT. Translation: CATSDLPGPMLGQYF.

This clonotype was picked up a small number of times. V usage is TRBV5-1 and J usage is TRBJ2-7, with 14 bases matching TRBD2. Germline CDR1 SGHRS, CDR2 YFSETQ. Trimming at V came to 0 bases and at J to 0 bases, leaving 5 bases not matched to a gene. CDR3 length equals 18 residues. The CDR3 DNA reads as TGCGCCAGCAGCTTGGGACTAGCGGGAGGGCCCTTCTCCTACGAGCAGTACTTC. Translation gives CASSLGLAGGPFSYEQYF. Using reference TRBV5-1 and TRBJ2-7 for the parts outside the CDR3, the full variable domain is KAGVTQTPRYLIKTRGQQVTLSCSPISGHRSVSWYQQTPGQGLQFLFEYFSETQRNKGNFPGRFSGRQFSNSRSEMNVSTLELGDSALYLCASSLGLAGGPFSYEQYFGPGTRLTVT.

This chain uses TRBV5-1 with TRBJ1-1; TRBD1 matches at 8 bases. The CDR3 runs 17 residues. Germline V gene lookup returns CDR1 SGHRS and CDR2 YFSETQ. The ends lost 3 bases at V and 3 bases at J; junction bases unmatched: 13. The CDR3 nucleotides read TGCGCCAGCAGCTCGTACCAGGGGGCCCTATCCGACACTGAAGCTTTCTTT. This codes for CASSSYQGALSDTEAFF.

This clonotype was seen a few times. This sequence joins TRBV20-1 and TRBJ2-7; perhaps TRBD1 as D (6 bases). The CDR3 length is 13 residues. Germline CDR1 DFQATT, CDR2 SNEGSKA (reference sequence). Deletions cut 6 bases from V and 0 bases from J, with 12 bases between. The CDR3 DNA reads as TGCAGTGCCCTTGGGGGCCTCTCCTACGAGCAGTACTTC. Protein sequence: CSALGGLSYEQYF.

The chain carries TRBV24-1 and TRBJ2-5, with D uncertain. Deletions cut 1 base from V and 4 bases from J, with 9 bases between. The CDR3 runs 14 residues. Germline V CDR1 and CDR2: KGHDR, SFDVKD. CDR3 coding DNA: TGTGCCACCAGTGATTTTTCAGGCGGAGAGACCCAGTACTTC. It specifies CATSDFSGGETQYF.

This clonotype occurred a few times. The V call is TRBV20-1, the J call TRBJ2-1; possibly TRBD1 or TRBD2 for D (6 bases each). The CDR3 has 13 amino acids. Germline V gene lookup returns CDR1 DFQATT and CDR2 SNEGSKA (reference sequence). V dropped 3 bases and J dropped 9 bases, with 15 bases sitting between them. CDR3 sequence: CSASRPRGGEQFF. The CDR3 region has the DNA TGCAGTGCTAGCCGCCCCAGGGGAGGTGAGCAGTTCTTC.

This clonotype was seen repeatedly, ten times or more. The chain is built from TRBV12-3 or TRBV12-4 and TRBJ2-4; a possible D gene is TRBD1 (6 bases). This CDR3 has 15 amino acids. Trimming left V 5 bases short and J 4 bases short, with 15 bases between. CDR3 sequence: CASSTKRDIKNIQYF. The CDR3 bases are TGTGCCAGCAGTACGAAGAGGGACATTAAAAACATTCAGTACTTC.

This clonotype was observed a handful of times. V usage is TRBV30 and J usage is TRBJ2-2, with 10 bases matching TRBD2. Germline lookup yields CDR1 GTSNPN and CDR2 SVGIG (reference sequence). This CDR3 is built from 15 residues. Germline trimming cut 0 bases from V and 7 bases from J; bases unmatched to any gene: 5. The CDR3 here is CAWSVAGGRIGELFF. In DNA form, the CDR3 reads TGTGCCTGGAGTGTAGCGGGGGGGCGAATCGGGGAGCTGTTTTTT. Variable domain in full (rest from reference TRBV30 and TRBJ2-2): SQTIHQWPATLVQPVGSPLSLECTVEGTSNPNLYWYRQAAGRGLQLLFYSVGIGQISSEVPQNLSASRPQDRQFILSSKKLLLSDSGFYLCAWSVAGGRIGELFFGEGSRLTVL.

This clonotype appeared a few times. This chain links TRBV6-5 with TRBJ2-6, with TRBD1 matching 9 bases. Trimming removed 4 bases from V and 0 bases from J; junction bases left unmatched: 10. The CDR3 loop spans 19 amino acids. CDR1 is MNHEY, CDR2 SVGAGI, per germline. The CDR3 DNA reads TGTGCCAGCAGTTTACGACCGGGACAGGGTTACTCTGGGGCCAACGTCCTGACTTTC. As protein: CASSLRPGQGYSGANVLTF.

This clonotype was counted many times. V gene TRBV29-1 combines with J gene TRBJ2-7, with D possibly TRBD1 on 7 matching bases. CDR1 SQVTM and CDR2 ANQGSEA come from the germline V gene. The CDR3 is 12 residues long. Deletions cut 3 bases from V and 9 bases from J, with 15 bases between. CDR3 coding DNA: TGCAGCGTTGAGAGACAGGGAGGAACGCAGTACTTC. This encodes CSVERQGGTQYF.

This clonotype was seen only a few times. The chain employs TRBV25-1 and TRBJ2-7; 7 bases are shared with TRBD1. Germline V lookup: CDR1 MGHDK, CDR2 SYGVNS. With V trimmed by 4 bases and J by 2 bases, 11 bases remained unmatched. The CDR3 is 16 amino acids. CDR3 sequence reads: CASSAPLGTETYEQYF. CDR3 in DNA: TGTGCCAGCAGTGCGCCCCTTGGGACAGAGACCTACGAGCAGTACTTC.

The genes are TRBV20-1 and TRBJ1-6; D gene uncertain. The germline gives CDR1 DFQATT, CDR2 SNEGSKA (reference sequence). The CDR3 sequence is 12 residues long. Deletions cut 1 base from V and 8 bases from J, with 6 bases between. This CDR3 is CSARGPYSPLHF. Written as DNA, the CDR3 is TGCAGTGCTAGAGGGCCATATTCACCCCTCCACTTT.

The chain employs TRBV12-3 or TRBV12-4 and TRBJ2-2; TRBD2 aligns across 11 bases. V lost 7 bases, J lost 5 bases, and 9 bases stayed unmatched. The CDR3 consists of 16 residues. The CDR3 protein is CASTLSGRAGTGELFF. The CDR3 bases are TGTGCCAGCACCCTTAGCGGGAGGGCCGGGACCGGGGAGCTGTTTTTT.

The chain uses TRBV19 and TRBJ2-1; possibly TRBD1 for D (7 bases). The ends were cut back, 7 bases at V and 7 bases at J, with 17 bases in the middle. The CDR3 loop spans 14 amino acids. Germline CDR1 is LNHDA and CDR2 is SQIVND (reference sequence). CDR3 nucleotides: TGTGCCAGTATGGCGGGGACAGCCTCTAATGAGCAGTTCTTC. Translated, it gives CASMAGTASNEQFF. The whole variable domain, filled in from reference TRBV19 and TRBJ2-1, reads DGGITQSPKYLFRKEGQNVTLSCEQNLNHDAMYWYRQDPGQGLRLIYYSQIVNDFQKGDIAEGYSVSREKKESFPLTVTSAQKNPTAFYLCASMAGTASNEQFFGPGTRLTVL.

This clonotype was observed once. The CDR3 bases are TGTGCCAGCAGCTTACACGGTGTGAACACTGAAGCTTTCTTT. Translating gives CASSLHGVNTEAFF. The V call is TRBV5-6, the J call TRBJ1-1; D is uncertain. This CDR3 region has 14 residues. Germline V gene data show CDR1 as SGHDT and CDR2 as YYEEEE. Between the trimmed V and J ends, which lost 2 bases and 0 bases, there was a span of 8 bases. The complete variable domain, with remaining parts taken from reference TRBV5-6 and TRBJ1-1, reads DAGVTQSPTHLIKTRGQQVTLRCSPKSGHDTVSWYQQALGQGPQFIFQYYEEEERQRGNFPDRFSGHQFPNYSSELNVNALLLGDSALYLCASSLHGVNTEAFFGQGTRLTVV.

This chain uses TRBV18 with TRBJ2-7, with a tentative D call TRBD1 (5 bases). This CDR3 has 14 amino acids. Germline V gives CDR1 KGHSH, CDR2 LQKENI. Trimming shortened V by 3 bases and J by 2 bases, and 11 bases separated the two germline ends. The CDR3 is CASSPYRRPYEQYF. CDR3 sequence (DNA): TGTGCCAGCTCACCTTACAGGCGCCCCTACGAGCAGTACTTC. Complete variable domain (other parts from reference TRBV18 and TRBJ2-7): NAGVMQNPRHLVRRRGQEARLRCSPMKGHSHVYWYRQLPEEGLKFMVYLQKENIIDESGMPKERFSAEFPKEGPSILRIQQVVRGDSAAYFCASSPYRRPYEQYFGPGTRLTVT.